Included here is one T cell receptor beta chain sequence, with context. Its target is unknown. Relative to the germline gene, one junction end is altered; a read error may explain this. This sample was taken from a study of CD8 T cells in ankylosing spondylitis. The CDR3 contains 13 residues. CDR1 and CDR2 from the germline V gene are MDHEN and SYDVKM. Study-level findings and limits: Disease-linked clones were CD8+ and relatively rare in peripheral blood. Reportedly, significant enrichment of disease-linked clones occurred in matched ankylosing spondylitis synovial fluid.

Scientists made TCR beta libraries using quantitative 5'-RACE with molecular barcodes. TCRdb analysed the 5' RACE reads with MiXCR anew, one entry per CDR3 protein. The sample lists approximately 220,000 distinct CDR3 sequences, about 10% occurring once. V gene TRBV28 combines with J gene TRBJ1-2, with D possibly being TRBD1 (5 bases). Material: blood, either unsorted or a sorted T cell fraction (not recorded which). This TCR came from a male donor with ankylosing spondylitis or in good health (not recorded which). The CDR3 nucleotides are TGTGCCAGCGTGAAGGGGCTTAACTATGGCGACACCTTC. It codes for CASVKGLNYGDTF.